This paragraph covers one T cell receptor beta chain sequence. Those who participated ranged in age from roughly 18 to 100 years and resided in 20 to 30 US areas. Cohort 3 recovered donors had two negative PCRs, clearance, or symptom resolution. Germline V lookup: CDR1 MGHRA, CDR2 YSYEKL. CDR3 size: 15 residues. Trimming took off 0 bases at V and 3 bases at J, with 9 bases between the two ends. The record originates from a study of blood T cell repertoires in COVID-19. Study context: Whether acute or convalescent, the COVID-19 samples came from the United States, Italy and Spain.

Original processing notes: Reference gene primer amplification in the assay estimated nucleated cell counts. The data were produced by immunoSEQ multiplex PCR, yet TCRdb's version contains in-frame clones alone and is incomplete. For V, J and clone size, that table is used; D and trimming come from the DNA. The data contain roughly 400,000 clones, roughly nine tenths of them singletons. V usage is TRBV4-1 and J usage is TRBJ1-5; weak D call: TRBD1 (5 bases). This receptor was identified in a young man who had recovered from COVID-19. Input material: PBMCs or T cells enriched from blood (not recorded which). CDR3 region: CASSQDGAVNQPQHF. CDR3 nucleotides: TGCGCCAGCAGCCAAGATGGGGCAGTCAATCAGCCCCAGCATTTT.